These 29 T cell receptor beta chains share one sample of origin, sequenced in a study of T cell clonotyping in hematopoietic cell transplantation. Measured with immunoSEQ multiplex PCR; TCRdb has only the in-frame clones, and not every one. The sample lists roughly 34,000 clones, roughly 94% occurring once. The time point: recipient sample about 28 days before transplant, after cytoreduction. The starting material was peripheral blood mononuclear cells, obtained before stem cell transplant. These receptor sequences come from a man aged 35-49 years with chronic myeloid leukemia. Some clones in this sample may be carry-over from other donors' samples.

CDR3 sequence reads: CASSQGPNRPTGELFF. The CDR3 nucleotides read TGTGCCAGCAGCCAAGGTCCGAACAGGCCCACCGGGGAGCTGTTTTTT. The chain is built from TRBV14 and TRBJ2-2, with D perhaps TRBD1 (5 bases). The CDR3 sequence is 16 residues long. Germline lookup yields CDR1 SGHDN and CDR2 FVKESK. V lost 1 base, J lost 4 bases, and 13 bases lay in between.

The chain has TRBV19 and TRBJ2-7; 8 bases match TRBD1. This CDR3 spans 16 amino acids. The V segment lost 5 bases and the J segment 1 base; nucleotides outside the gene matches: 10. Germline lookup yields CDR1 LNHDA and CDR2 SQIVND (reference sequence). The CDR3 region is CASSSLGDRGSYEQYF. In nucleotides, the CDR3 is TGTGCCAGTAGTTCTCTCGGCGACAGGGGTTCCTACGAGCAGTACTTC.

This chain joins TRBV11-3 and TRBJ1-1, with D maybe TRBD1 (6 bases). The germline CDR1 and CDR2 sequences are SGHNT and YENEEA. Trimming took off 2 bases at V and 2 bases at J, with 15 bases between the two ends. This CDR3 has 16 residues. The CDR3 is CASSLTAWDINTEAFF. CDR3 coding DNA: TGTGCCAGCAGCTTAACTGCCTGGGACATCAACACTGAAGCTTTCTTT.

The gene calls are TRBV14 and TRBJ2-5, with 8 positions matching TRBD1. CDR1 is SGHDN, CDR2 FVKESK, per germline. V trimming: 4 bases; J trimming: 1 base; junction bases outside the gene matches: 11. The CDR3 has 17 amino acids. The CDR3 reads CASSPYRGTPFQETQYF. The CDR3, as DNA: TGTGCCAGCAGCCCCTACAGGGGGACCCCTTTCCAAGAGACCCAGTACTTC.

The rearrangement uses TRBV29-1 and TRBJ2-7; TRBD2 is a possible D gene (5 bases). V lost 7 bases and J lost 2, with 12 bases in between. CDR1 is SQVTM, CDR2 ANQGSEA, per germline. The CDR3 covers 12 residues. The CDR3 DNA is TGCAGCGCGAGGGTGGGCCCCTACGAGCAGTACTTC. It yields the protein CSARVGPYEQYF.

The rearrangement joins TRBV2 to TRBJ1-6; weak D call: TRBD1 (6 bases). CDR3 length: 16 amino acids. V dropped 7 bases and J dropped 0 bases, with 13 bases sitting between them. CDR1 and CDR2 (germline): SNHLY, FYNNEI. Here the CDR3 DNA reads TGTGCCAGCATTCTCGACAGGAGCTCCTATAATTCACCCCTCCACTTT. It yields the protein CASILDRSSYNSPLHF.

The CDR3: CASSFGGGLRMNTEAFF. Written as DNA, the CDR3 is TGTGCCAGCAGCTTCGGCGGGGGCTTGAGGATGAACACTGAAGCTTTCTTT. The chain is built from TRBV11-3 and TRBJ1-1; TRBD1 might be the D (6 bases). This CDR3 contains 17 residues. V was shortened by 3 bases and J by 0 bases, with 17 bases between the two germline ends. Germline V lookup: CDR1 SGHNT, CDR2 YENEEA.

The CDR3 DNA reads as TGTGCCAGCAGCAAGGTTGCCCTCCGTGCGGGGGAGCAGTACTTC. Amino acid sequence: CASSKVALRAGEQYF. V usage is TRBV21-1 and J usage is TRBJ2-7; no DNA check was done on the table's D call, TRBD2. TRBV21-1 is deemed a pseudogene. The CDR3 runs 15 residues.

The rearrangement links TRBV29-1 to TRBJ1-1, with TRBD1 matching 8 bases. The CDR3 is made up of 12 amino acids. CDR1 is SQVTM and CDR2 is ANQGSEA in the germline V gene. The junction had 2 bases not matched to a gene; V was cut back by 1 base and J by 7 bases. The DNA of the CDR3 is TGCAGCGTTGAAGGGACAGGGAGTGAAGCTTTCTTT. Its protein is CSVEGTGSEAFF.

The chain joins TRBV28 to TRBJ1-6, with 8 bases fitting TRBD1. This CDR3 has 16 residues. Per the germline V gene, CDR1 is MDHEN and CDR2 is SYDVKM. V lost 5 bases, J lost 8 bases, and 11 bases stayed unmatched. The CDR3 DNA is TGTGCCAGCAGTCCCCAAGGGGACAGGACGGATTCACCCCTCCACTTT. The encoded protein is CASSPQGDRTDSPLHF. Combining the CDR3 with reference TRBV28 and TRBJ1-6 gives the whole variable domain DVKVTQSSRYLVKRTGEKVFLECVQDMDHENMFWYRQDPGLGLRLIYFSYDVKMKEKGDIPEGYSVSREKKERFSLILESASTNQTSMYLCASSPQGDRTDSPLHFGNGTRLTVT.

V and J are TRBV7-3 and TRBJ1-4; D possibly corresponds to TRBD1 (5 bases). The CDR3 is 16 residues long. Trimming left V 1 base short and J 10 bases short, with 19 bases between. Germline V gives CDR1 SGHTA, CDR2 FQGTGA. CDR3 in DNA: TGTGCCAGCAGCTTAAAAGGCAGGGTGGTAGTTGGAAAACTGTTTTTT. Protein product: CASSLKGRVVVGKLFF. The full variable domain, with the rest looked up from reference TRBV7-3 and TRBJ1-4, is GAGVSQTPSNKVTEKGKYVELRCDPISGHTALYWYRQSLGQGPEFLIYFQGTGAADDSGLPNDRFFAVRPEGSVSTLKIQRTERGDSAVYLCASSLKGRVVVGKLFFGSGTQLSVL.

The chain combines TRBV9 with TRBJ1-6; tentative D call: TRBD1 (6 bases). The V end lost 2 bases, the J end lost 7 bases, and 13 bases lay between the germline ends. The CDR3 runs 15 residues. The V gene's germline CDR1 is SGDLS and CDR2 YYNGEE. CDR3 sequence: CASSVSGQSNSPLHF. DNA of the CDR3: TGTGCCAGCAGCGTCAGCGGACAGTCCAATTCACCCCTCCACTTT. Together with reference TRBV9 and TRBJ1-6, the CDR3 gives the full variable domain: DSGVTQTPKHLITATGQRVTLRCSPRSGDLSVYWYQQSLDQGLQFLIQYYNGEERAKGNILERFSAQQFPDLHSELNLSSLELGDSALYFCASSVSGQSNSPLHFGNGTRLTVT.

The chain employs TRBV28 and TRBJ2-4, with D unclear. Germline loops: CDR1 MDHEN, CDR2 SYDVKM. Deletions cut 7 bases from V and 1 base from J, with 8 bases between. CDR3 length: 13 amino acids. CDR3 coding DNA: TGTGCCAGCATGGTGGAGGCCAAAAACATTCAGTACTTC. It is translated as CASMVEAKNIQYF.

The rearrangement joins TRBV7-2 to TRBJ2-2; possibly TRBD2 for D (5 bases). In germline, CDR1 is SGHTA, CDR2 FQGNSA. The CDR3 spans 15 residues. V was shortened by 2 bases and J by 4 bases, with 11 bases between the two germline ends. CDR3 sequence reads: CASSLTGMGTGELFF. The CDR3 DNA reads as TGTGCCAGCAGCTTAACGGGAATGGGCACCGGGGAGCTGTTTTTT.

The chain links TRBV5-4 to TRBJ2-2; TRBD1 aligns across 11 bases. Germline CDR1 SGHNT, CDR2 YYREEE (reference sequence). V lost 4 bases and J lost 4; bases outside the gene matches: 6. There are 16 residues in the CDR3. The CDR3 sequence: CASSGGGTGGTGELFF. CDR3 nucleotide sequence: TGTGCCAGCAGCGGAGGAGGGACAGGGGGCACCGGGGAGCTGTTTTTT.

The genes are TRBV5-6 and TRBJ1-5, with 8 bases aligning to TRBD1. This CDR3 has 15 amino acids. The germline gives CDR1 SGHDT, CDR2 YYEEEE. V lost 4 bases and J lost 3; bases outside the gene matches: 6. The chain's CDR3 is CASSSRGPLNQPQHF. For the CDR3, the DNA is TGTGCCAGCAGCAGCAGGGGGCCGCTCAATCAGCCCCAGCATTTT.

The chain recombines TRBV12-5 with TRBJ2-7, with D unresolved. CDR1 and CDR2 from the germline V gene are LGHNT and FRNRAP. Trimming took 1 base from V and 1 from J, leaving 8 bases between them. The CDR3 has 14 residues. In DNA form, the CDR3 reads TGTGCTAGTGGTTTGGACGACGGATCCTACGAGCAGTACTTC. It specifies CASGLDDGSYEQYF.

J is TRBJ2-5 and V is TRBV6-5, with D unclear. Germline V gives CDR1 MNHEY, CDR2 SVGAGI. There are 12 residues in the CDR3. V gave up 6 bases and J gave up 4 bases, with 9 bases separating them. The CDR3 region has the DNA TGTGCCAGCAGGACCTTGGGAGAGACCCAGTACTTC. Translating it yields CASRTLGETQYF.

This chain connects TRBV4-1 to TRBJ1-2; a weak D match, TRBD1 (6 bases). Per germline, CDR1 MGHRA and CDR2 YSYEKL. The CDR3 totals 16 residues. Trimming took 0 bases from V and 3 from J, leaving 14 bases between them. CDR3 region: CASSQDPQGGHYGYTF. CDR3 coding DNA: TGCGCCAGCAGCCAAGACCCACAGGGAGGACACTATGGCTACACCTTC.

The CDR3 region has the DNA TGTGCCAGCAGTTCAAACGGACAAGCCTACGAGCAGTACTTC. This codes for CASSSNGQAYEQYF. The rearrangement links TRBV6-1 to TRBJ2-7, with D maybe TRBD1 (5 bases). This CDR3 comprises 14 residues. The V gene lost 5 bases and the J gene lost 2 bases, with 13 bases spanning the gap. Germline V lookup: CDR1 MNHNS, CDR2 SASEGT.

The chain has TRBV4-2 and TRBJ1-6; no reliable D call. V lost 4 bases to trimming and J lost 4 bases, with 17 bases between them. The CDR3 runs to 17 residues. Germline CDR1 reads LGHNA; CDR2 reads YNFKEQ. CDR3 nucleotides: TGTGCCAGCAGCCCCTCCCTTCGCGCGGATTATAATTCACCCCTCCACTTT. Amino acids: CASSPSLRADYNSPLHF.

The chain recombines TRBV11-3 with TRBJ1-5; D is unclear. Per the germline V gene, CDR1 is SGHNT and CDR2 is YENEEA. The CDR3 is made up of 12 amino acids. Deletions cut 3 bases from V and 10 bases from J, with 10 bases between. In DNA form, the CDR3 reads TGTGCCAGCAGCTTTTTTGGAGGACCCCAGCATTTT. Encoded protein: CASSFFGGPQHF.

J is TRBJ2-7 and V is TRBV10-3; 9 bases fit TRBD2. V was pared by 1 base and J by 2 bases, with 3 bases of the junction left unmatched. Germline V gene sequence: CDR1 ENHRY, CDR2 SYGVKD. This CDR3 has 15 amino acids. The chain's CDR3 is CAISELAGGAYEQYF. CDR3 nucleotides: TGTGCCATCAGTGAGTTGGCGGGGGGGGCCTACGAGCAGTACTTC.

V is TRBV4-1 and J is TRBJ1-4; tentative D call: TRBD1 (5 bases). Germline V gene lookup returns CDR1 MGHRA and CDR2 YSYEKL. V was clipped by 1 base and J by 7 bases, with 16 bases between them. The CDR3 contains 16 residues. CDR3 loop: CASSQADFSDSEKLFF. The CDR3 bases are TGCGCCAGCAGCCAAGCTGACTTCTCCGACAGTGAAAAACTGTTTTTT.

This chain connects TRBV6-6 to TRBJ1-5; TRBD1 agrees at 8 bases. This CDR3 region has 16 residues. The junction had 11 bases not matched to a gene; V was cut back by 3 bases and J by 7 bases. CDR1 and CDR2 from the germline V gene are MNHNY and SVGAGI (reference sequence). As DNA, the CDR3 is TGTGCCAGCAGTTATCCCGGACAGGGCAAGGGCCAGCCCCAGCATTTT. Translated: CASSYPGQGKGQPQHF.

The chain combines TRBV4-2 with TRBJ1-5, with 10 bases matching TRBD1. The ends lost 2 bases at V and 4 bases at J; junction bases unmatched: 17. Germline assignment: CDR1 LGHNA and CDR2 YNFKEQ. The CDR3 is 20 amino acids. CDR3 in DNA: TGTGCCAGCAGCCAACTAACCGGGGACAGGGGACACAAGTTAAATCAGCCCCAGCATTTT. It specifies CASSQLTGDRGHKLNQPQHF.

V usage is TRBV7-9 and J usage is TRBJ1-2; D is possibly TRBD1 (6 bases). This CDR3 region has 13 residues. Germline assignment: CDR1 SEHNR and CDR2 FQNEAQ (reference sequence). Trimming pared 1 base from V and 5 bases from J, leaving 8 bases between. The CDR3, as DNA: TGTGCCAGCAGCTTAGAAGGGACATATGGCTACACCTTC. Its protein product is CASSLEGTYGYTF. The variable domain in full, with the rest retrieved from reference TRBV7-9 and TRBJ1-2, is DTGVSQNPRHKITKRGQNVTFRCDPISEHNRLYWYRQTLGQGPEFLTYFQNEAQLEKSRLLSDRFSAERPKGSFSTLEIQRTEQGDSAMYLCASSLEGTYGYTFGSGTRLTVV.

The chain uses TRBV9 and TRBJ1-2; D may be TRBD1 (6 bases). Germline V lookup: CDR1 SGDLS, CDR2 YYNGEE. V was trimmed by 4 bases and J by 7 bases, leaving 11 bases between them. The CDR3 contains 12 residues. The CDR3 sequence is CASSRQTGGYTF. DNA for the CDR3: TGTGCCAGCAGCCGACAGACAGGTGGCTACACCTTC.

This clone was counted once. CDR3 loop: CAWGNGANYGYTF. As DNA, the CDR3 is TGTGCCTGGGGAAACGGAGCTAACTATGGCTACACCTTC. The chain couples TRBV30 to TRBJ1-2; no clear D. V was cut by 5 bases and J by 0 bases, with 10 bases left in between. Germline V lookup: CDR1 GTSNPN, CDR2 SVGIG (reference sequence). The CDR3 totals 13 residues.